These 20 T cell receptor beta chains share one sample of origin, sequenced in a study of blood T cell repertoires in COVID-19 (dated by TCRdb to the early 2020s). Library preparation used the immunoSEQ multiplex PCR assay. The clones in this table, taken by TCRdb from immuneACCESS, are in-frame only. Not every clone is retained; where verified, under half of the shortfall comes from an unresolved V gene, and the cause of the rest is unknown. For this sample the table gives over 150,000 clones, of which 84% were detected only once. 2.5% to 3% of the sample lies in the top ten. Material for sequencing was peripheral blood. Every receptor here comes from a woman older than 75 with COVID-19, enrolled during active disease.

This clone was observed a handful of times. This rearrangement joins TRBV5-1 to TRBJ2-2; TRBD1 matches at 7 bases. Trimming at V came to 6 bases and at J to 0 bases, leaving 5 bases not matched to a gene. The CDR3 is made up of 15 amino acids. Germline lookup yields CDR1 SGHRS and CDR2 YFSETQ. CDR3: CASTKQGANTGELFF. For the CDR3, the DNA is TGCGCCAGCACGAAGCAGGGGGCGAACACCGGGGAGCTGTTTTTT. Combining the CDR3 with reference TRBV5-1 and TRBJ2-2 gives the whole variable domain KAGVTQTPRYLIKTRGQQVTLSCSPISGHRSVSWYQQTPGQGLQFLFEYFSETQRNKGNFPGRFSGRQFSNSRSEMNVSTLELGDSALYLCASTKQGANTGELFFGEGSRLTVL.

J is TRBJ2-5 and V is TRBV23-1; D is unclear. TRBV23-1 is noted as an ORF with a role that remains uncertain. V dropped 0 bases and J dropped 1 base, with 15 bases sitting between them. The CDR3 runs 17 residues. CDR3 residues: CASSQSINSNFQETQYF. The CDR3 bases are TGCGCCAGCAGTCAATCAATTAACAGCAACTTCCAAGAGACCCAGTACTTC.

The chain combines TRBV14 with TRBJ2-7; TRBD1 agrees at 11 bases. Germline V gene sequence: CDR1 SGHDN, CDR2 FVKESK. This CDR3 has 16 amino acids. V lost 5 bases, J lost 4 bases, and 10 bases stayed unmatched. CDR3 loop: CASSSRLGQGAYEQYF. The CDR3 DNA is TGTGCCAGCAGCAGCCGCCTCGGACAGGGGGCTTACGAGCAGTACTTC.

On this clone: This specimen includes other DNA sequences encoding the same CDR3. V gene TRBV18 combines with J gene TRBJ2-6, with no clear D. The ends were cut back, 3 bases at V and 4 bases at J, with 7 bases in the middle. Germline assignment: CDR1 KGHSH and CDR2 LQKENI. The CDR3 contains 14 residues. The CDR3 DNA reads TGTGCCAGCTCACCTCTATCAGGGGCCAACGTCCTGACTTTC. Translating it yields CASSPLSGANVLTF.

The V gene is TRBV7-2, the J gene TRBJ2-2; 12 nucleotides line up with TRBD2. Per the germline V gene, CDR1 is SGHTA and CDR2 is FQGNSA. Germline trimming cut 5 bases from V and 5 bases from J; bases unmatched to any gene: 6. The CDR3 has 16 amino acids. The DNA for the CDR3 is TGTGCCAGCAGCGCCTTAACTAGCGGGGGGACCGGGGAGCTGTTTTTT. It encodes CASSALTSGGTGELFF.

The chain is built from TRBV3-1 (or the pseudogene TRBV3-2) and TRBJ1-6, with D tentatively TRBD1 (5 bases). Germline V CDR1 and CDR2: LGHDT, YNNKEL (reference sequence). V was shortened by 1 base and J by 5 bases, with 9 bases between the two germline ends. There are 15 residues in the CDR3. The CDR3 DNA reads as TGTGCCAGCAGCCAAGTAGCGGGGGATAATTCACCCCTCCACTTT. Translated, it gives CASSQVAGDNSPLHF.

This clone occurred once. CDR3 region: CAWSTRREDQPQHF. Written as DNA, the CDR3 is TGTGCCTGGAGTACGCGCAGGGAGGATCAGCCCCAGCATTTT. The rearrangement links TRBV30 to TRBJ1-5; maybe TRBD1 (5 bases). The V and J ends lost 2 bases and 5 bases respectively, with 13 bases between them. Germline V gives CDR1 GTSNPN, CDR2 SVGIG (reference sequence). The CDR3 has 14 amino acids.

The genes are TRBV7-3 and TRBJ2-7, with a weak D call TRBD1 (5 bases). The V gene's germline CDR1 is SGHTA and CDR2 FQGTGA. The length of the CDR3 is 12 residues. V lost 4 bases and J lost 9, with 13 bases in between. The CDR3, as DNA: TGTGCCAGCAGCTCATCTCAGGGAAGGCAGTACTTC. Translated: CASSSSQGRQYF. Drawing the rest from reference TRBV7-3 and TRBJ2-7, the complete variable domain is GAGVSQTPSNKVTEKGKYVELRCDPISGHTALYWYRQSLGQGPEFLIYFQGTGAADDSGLPNDRFFAVRPEGSVSTLKIQRTERGDSAVYLCASSSSQGRQYFGPGTRLTVT.

This chain joins TRBV15 and TRBJ2-7; no clear D. Germline CDR1 reads LNHNV; CDR2 reads YYDKDF (reference sequence). Trimming took off 1 base at V and 1 base at J, with 11 bases between the two ends. CDR3 length: 15 amino acids. DNA of the CDR3: TGTGCCACCAGCAGAGGTCGACTGCTATCCTACGAGCAGTACTTC. Translating it yields CATSRGRLLSYEQYF.

This clone was picked up many times. The V and J genes are TRBV28 and TRBJ2-5, with 7 nucleotides matching TRBD1. This CDR3 is 13 amino acids long. The trim removed 7 bases at V and 0 bases at J, leaving 2 bases unmatched. Germline lookup yields CDR1 MDHEN and CDR2 SYDVKM. CDR3 in DNA: TGTGCCAGCAACAGGGGCTACCAAGAGACCCAGTACTTC. This gives the protein CASNRGYQETQYF. Full variable domain (rest looked up from reference TRBV28 and TRBJ2-5): DVKVTQSSRYLVKRTGEKVFLECVQDMDHENMFWYRQDPGLGLRLIYFSYDVKMKEKGDIPEGYSVSREKKERFSLILESASTNQTSMYLCASNRGYQETQYFGPGTRLLVL.

V usage is TRBV30 and J usage is TRBJ1-6, with D possibly TRBD1 on 5 matching bases. This CDR3 is 13 amino acids long. Per germline, CDR1 GTSNPN and CDR2 SVGIG (reference sequence). Trimming removed 3 bases from V and 6 bases from J, with 9 bases in between. The CDR3 DNA reads TGTGCCTGGAGCAAGGGGATTAATTCACCCCTCCACTTT. The encoded protein is CAWSKGINSPLHF.

The chain recombines TRBV3-1 (or the pseudogene TRBV3-2) with TRBJ2-6; a weak D match, TRBD2 (6 bases). The CDR3 covers 16 residues. V lost 2 bases, J lost 0 bases, and 8 bases lay in between. Looked up from germline, CDR1 is LGHDT and CDR2 is YNNKEL (reference sequence). CDR3 DNA sequence: TGTGCCAGCAGCCAATGGGGGGTCTCTGGGGCCAACGTCCTGACTTTC. Protein product: CASSQWGVSGANVLTF.

This clone was observed a handful of times. The genes are TRBV4-2 and TRBJ2-3; 12 bases are a match to TRBD2. The CDR3 spans 16 residues. Germline assignment: CDR1 LGHNA and CDR2 YNFKEQ. J gave up 4 bases and V 1 base, and 3 bases lay outside the gene matches. The CDR3 region is CASSQGSSGGADTQYF. CDR3 in DNA: TGTGCCAGCAGCCAAGGGTCTAGCGGGGGGGCAGATACGCAGTATTTT.

This chain connects TRBV5-4 to TRBJ2-2; maybe TRBD2 (6 bases). The CDR3 covers 13 residues. The ends were cut back, 0 bases at V and 6 bases at J, with 6 bases in the middle. CDR1 SGHNT and CDR2 YYREEE come from the germline V gene (reference sequence). Written as DNA, the CDR3 is TGTGCCAGCAGCTTGGAGCGGGCCGGGGAGCTGTTTTTT. Encoded protein: CASSLERAGELFF.

In DNA, the CDR3 is TGTGCCAGCATCGCGCGCCCCACTAGAACCGATACGCAGTATTTT. Its translation is CASIARPTRTDTQYF. The chain joins TRBV7-2 to TRBJ2-3, with D possibly being TRBD2 (5 bases). The CDR3 loop spans 15 amino acids. V was cut by 7 bases and J by 6 bases, with 20 bases left in between. Germline V gene sequence: CDR1 SGHTA, CDR2 FQGNSA.

Here the CDR3 reads CASSELGLAGQETQYF. As DNA, the CDR3 is TGTGCCAGCAGTGAACTTGGACTAGCGGGTCAAGAGACCCAGTACTTC. The chain couples TRBV6-1 to TRBJ2-5; TRBD2 matches 11 bases. With 2 bases clipped from V and 2 bases from J, the junction kept 4 bases outside the gene matches. Per the germline V gene, CDR1 is MNHNS and CDR2 is SASEGT. The CDR3 length is 16 residues.

This chain joins TRBV10-3 and TRBJ2-5, with 7 bases fitting TRBD2. V lost 4 bases, J lost 3 bases, and 8 bases stayed unmatched. The length of the CDR3 is 15 residues. From germline, CDR1 is ENHRY and CDR2 SYGVKD. CDR3 DNA sequence: TGTGCCATCAGTGGTTTGTGGGGGGGGGAAGAGACCCAGTACTTC. This encodes CAISGLWGGEETQYF.

The CDR3 region is CASSFRAGSHGYTF. The CDR3 DNA is TGTGCCAGCAGCTTCCGGGCGGGCTCCCATGGCTACACCTTC. This chain connects TRBV7-2 to TRBJ1-2, with D unresolved. The V and J ends lost 3 bases and 6 bases respectively, with 14 bases between them. Germline V CDR1 and CDR2: SGHTA, FQGNSA. The CDR3 has 14 amino acids.

V usage is TRBV7-3 and J usage is TRBJ1-1; no definite D call. The V end was cut by 2 bases, the J end by 3 bases, with 13 bases between. The V gene's germline CDR1 is SGHTA and CDR2 FQGTGA. This CDR3 region has 15 residues. CDR3 protein: CASSLGAGLYTEAFF. The DNA of the CDR3 is TGTGCCAGCAGCTTAGGTGCGGGGTTATACACTGAAGCTTTCTTT.

The chain links TRBV28 to TRBJ2-7; the D is unclear. The CDR3 sequence is 12 residues long. Trimming cost V 5 bases and J 0 bases, with 5 bases left between them. The germline V gene has CDR1 MDHEN and CDR2 SYDVKM. CDR3 nucleotides: TGTGCCAGCAGTCCGTTCTCCTACGAGCAGTACTTC. Translating it yields CASSPFSYEQYF.